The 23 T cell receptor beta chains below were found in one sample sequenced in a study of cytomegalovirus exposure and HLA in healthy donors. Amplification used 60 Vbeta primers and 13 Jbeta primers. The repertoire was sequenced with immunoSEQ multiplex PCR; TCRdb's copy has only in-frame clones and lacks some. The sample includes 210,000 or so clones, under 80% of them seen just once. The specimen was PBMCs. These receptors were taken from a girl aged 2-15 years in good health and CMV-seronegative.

The CDR3 region has the DNA TGTGCCAGCAGCCGACGGGGGATCTACGAGCAGTACTTC. As protein: CASSRRGIYEQYF. The chain joins TRBV5-4 to TRBJ2-7; maybe TRBD2 (6 bases). The CDR3 is 13 residues long. CDR1 is SGHNT, CDR2 YYREEE, per germline (reference sequence). The V and J ends lost 4 bases and 3 bases respectively, with 11 bases between them.

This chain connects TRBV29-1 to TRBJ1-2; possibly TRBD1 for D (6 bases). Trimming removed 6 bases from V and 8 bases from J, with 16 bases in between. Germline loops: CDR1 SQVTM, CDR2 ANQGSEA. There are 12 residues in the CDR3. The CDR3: CSVPGGAGGYTF. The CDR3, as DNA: TGCAGCGTACCCGGGGGGGCTGGCGGCTACACCTTC.

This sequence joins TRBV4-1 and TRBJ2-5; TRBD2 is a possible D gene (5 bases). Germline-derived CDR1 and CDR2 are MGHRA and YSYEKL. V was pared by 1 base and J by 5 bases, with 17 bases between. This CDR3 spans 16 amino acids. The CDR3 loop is CASSQARFRTLETQYF. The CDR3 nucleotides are TGCGCCAGCAGCCAAGCGAGGTTTCGGACTTTGGAGACCCAGTACTTC.

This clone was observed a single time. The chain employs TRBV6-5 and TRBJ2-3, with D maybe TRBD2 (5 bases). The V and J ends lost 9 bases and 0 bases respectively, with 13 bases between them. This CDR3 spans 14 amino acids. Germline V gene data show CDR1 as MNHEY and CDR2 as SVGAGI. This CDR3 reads CASRKRTSTDTQYF. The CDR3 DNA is TGTGCCAGTAGGAAGCGGACTAGCACAGATACGCAGTATTTT.

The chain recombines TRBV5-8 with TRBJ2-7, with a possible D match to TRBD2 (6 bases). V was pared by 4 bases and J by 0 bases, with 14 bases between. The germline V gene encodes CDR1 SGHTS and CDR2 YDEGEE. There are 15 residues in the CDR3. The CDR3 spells CASSPRDLNSYEQYF. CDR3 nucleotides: TGTGCCAGCAGCCCCCGGGACTTAAACTCCTACGAGCAGTACTTC.

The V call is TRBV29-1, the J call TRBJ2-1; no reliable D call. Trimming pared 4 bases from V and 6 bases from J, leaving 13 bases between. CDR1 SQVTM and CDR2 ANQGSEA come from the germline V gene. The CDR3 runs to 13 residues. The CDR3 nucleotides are TGCAGCGTTGTTCCCCGTGGGCGCAATGAGCAGTTCTTC. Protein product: CSVVPRGRNEQFF.

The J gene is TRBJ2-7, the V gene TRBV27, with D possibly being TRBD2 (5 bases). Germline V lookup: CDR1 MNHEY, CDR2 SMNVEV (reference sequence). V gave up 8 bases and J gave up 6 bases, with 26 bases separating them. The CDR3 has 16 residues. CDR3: CASPFSNRDSLGEQYF. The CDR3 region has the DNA TGTGCCAGCCCCTTCTCGAACCGGGATTCTCTTGGCGAGCAGTACTTC.

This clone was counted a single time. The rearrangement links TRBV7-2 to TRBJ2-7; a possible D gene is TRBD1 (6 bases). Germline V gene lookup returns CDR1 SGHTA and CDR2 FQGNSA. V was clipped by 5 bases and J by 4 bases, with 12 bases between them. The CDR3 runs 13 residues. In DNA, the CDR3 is TGTGCCAGCAGCACCAGGGGCGGGTACGAGCAGTACTTC. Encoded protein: CASSTRGGYEQYF. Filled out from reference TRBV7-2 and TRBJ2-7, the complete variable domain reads GAGVSQSPSNKVTEKGKDVELRCDPISGHTALYWYRQSLGQGLEFLIYFQGNSAPDKSGLPSDRFSAERTGGSVSTLTIQRTQQEDSAVYLCASSTRGGYEQYFGPGTRLTVT.

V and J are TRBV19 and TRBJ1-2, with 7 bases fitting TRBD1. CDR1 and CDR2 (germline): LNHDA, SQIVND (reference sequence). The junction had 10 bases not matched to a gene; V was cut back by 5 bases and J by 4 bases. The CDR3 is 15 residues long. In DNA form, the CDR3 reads TGTGCCAGTAGTGCCGACCCGACAGGGCCCTATGGCTACACCTTC. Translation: CASSADPTGPYGYTF. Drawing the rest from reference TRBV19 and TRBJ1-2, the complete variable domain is DGGITQSPKYLFRKEGQNVTLSCEQNLNHDAMYWYRQDPGQGLRLIYYSQIVNDFQKGDIAEGYSVSREKKESFPLTVTSAQKNPTAFYLCASSADPTGPYGYTFGSGTRLTVV.

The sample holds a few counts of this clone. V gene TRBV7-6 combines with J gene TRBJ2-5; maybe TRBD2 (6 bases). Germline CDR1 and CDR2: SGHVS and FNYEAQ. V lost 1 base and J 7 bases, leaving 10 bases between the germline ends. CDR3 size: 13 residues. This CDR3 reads CASSLDGSATQYF. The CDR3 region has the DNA TGTGCCAGCAGCTTAGACGGGAGTGCGACCCAGTACTTC.

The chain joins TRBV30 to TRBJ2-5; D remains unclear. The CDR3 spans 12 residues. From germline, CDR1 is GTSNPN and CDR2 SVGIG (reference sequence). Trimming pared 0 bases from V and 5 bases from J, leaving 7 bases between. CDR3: CAWSVLGETQYF. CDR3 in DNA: TGTGCCTGGAGTGTCCTCGGGGAGACCCAGTACTTC. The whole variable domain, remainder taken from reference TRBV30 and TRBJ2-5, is SQTIHQWPATLVQPVGSPLSLECTVEGTSNPNLYWYRQAAGRGLQLLFYSVGIGQISSEVPQNLSASRPQDRQFILSSKKLLLSDSGFYLCAWSVLGETQYFGPGTRLLVL.

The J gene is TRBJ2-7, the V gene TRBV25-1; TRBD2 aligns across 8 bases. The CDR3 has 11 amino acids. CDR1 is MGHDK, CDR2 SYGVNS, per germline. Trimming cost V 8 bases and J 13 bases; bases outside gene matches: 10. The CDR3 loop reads CASQFSGVGYF. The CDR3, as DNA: TGTGCCAGCCAATTTAGCGGGGTTGGATACTTC.

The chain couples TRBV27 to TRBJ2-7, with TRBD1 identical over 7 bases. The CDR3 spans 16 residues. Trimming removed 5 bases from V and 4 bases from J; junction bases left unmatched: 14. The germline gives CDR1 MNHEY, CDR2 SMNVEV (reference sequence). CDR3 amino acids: CASSLSLRWDRYEQYF. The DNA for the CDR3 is TGTGCCAGCAGTCTCTCACTGCGCTGGGACAGATACGAGCAGTACTTC.

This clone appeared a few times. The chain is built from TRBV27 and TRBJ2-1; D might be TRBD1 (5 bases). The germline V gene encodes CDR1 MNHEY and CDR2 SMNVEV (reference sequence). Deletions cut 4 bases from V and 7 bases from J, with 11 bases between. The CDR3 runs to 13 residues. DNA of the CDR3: TGTGCCAGCAGTTGGGGCCCCAGGAATGAGCAGTTCTTC. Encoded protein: CASSWGPRNEQFF.

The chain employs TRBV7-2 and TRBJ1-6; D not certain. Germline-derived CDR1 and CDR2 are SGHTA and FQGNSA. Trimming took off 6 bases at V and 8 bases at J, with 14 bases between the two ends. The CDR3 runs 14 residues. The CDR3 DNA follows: TGTGCCAGCAGTTCCTACGACGGAGATTCACCCCTCCACTTT. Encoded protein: CASSSYDGDSPLHF.

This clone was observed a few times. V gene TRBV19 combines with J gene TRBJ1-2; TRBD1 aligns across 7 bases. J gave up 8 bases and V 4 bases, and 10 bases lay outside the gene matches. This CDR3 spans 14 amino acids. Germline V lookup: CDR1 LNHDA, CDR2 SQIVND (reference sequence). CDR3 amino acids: CASSTAGGLGGYTF. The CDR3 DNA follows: TGTGCCAGTAGTACGGCAGGGGGGCTGGGAGGCTACACCTTC.

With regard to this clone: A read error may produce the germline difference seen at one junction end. The CDR3 DNA sequence: TGTTCCAGCAGCTTAGGCCTAGCGGGAAACGAGACCCAGTACTTC. Its translation: CSSSLGLAGNETQYF. V is TRBV7-9 and J is TRBJ2-5; 9 bases match TRBD2. This CDR3 comprises 15 residues. CDR1 and CDR2 from the germline V gene are SEHNR and FQNEAQ (reference sequence). The full variable domain, its missing parts supplied by reference TRBV7-9 and TRBJ2-5, is DTGVSQNPRHKITKRGQNVTFRCDPISEHNRLYWYRQTLGQGPEFLTYFQNEAQLEKSRLLSDRFSAERPKGSFSTLEIQRTEQGDSAMYLCSSSLGLAGNETQYFGPGTRLLVL.

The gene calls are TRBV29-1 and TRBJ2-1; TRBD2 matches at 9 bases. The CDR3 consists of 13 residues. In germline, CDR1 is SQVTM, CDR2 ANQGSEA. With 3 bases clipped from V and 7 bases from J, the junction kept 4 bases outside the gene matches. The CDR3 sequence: CSVDGLAGNEQFF. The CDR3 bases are TGCAGCGTTGATGGCCTAGCGGGAAATGAGCAGTTCTTC.

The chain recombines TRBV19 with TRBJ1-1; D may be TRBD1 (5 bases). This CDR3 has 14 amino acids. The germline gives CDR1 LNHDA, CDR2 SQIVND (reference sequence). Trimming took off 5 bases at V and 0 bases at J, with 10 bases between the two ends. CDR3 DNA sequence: TGTGCCAGTAGTTTGACAGTCATGAACACTGAAGCTTTCTTT. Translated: CASSLTVMNTEAFF.

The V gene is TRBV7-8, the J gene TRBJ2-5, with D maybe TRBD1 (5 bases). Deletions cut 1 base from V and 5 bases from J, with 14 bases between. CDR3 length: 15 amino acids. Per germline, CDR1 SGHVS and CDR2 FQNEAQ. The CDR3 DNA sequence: TGTGCCAGCAGCTTAGTTCGAACAGGTCGGGAGACCCAGTACTTC. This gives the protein CASSLVRTGRETQYF.

The CDR3 DNA sequence: TGTGCCAGCAGTGAATCGGACAGAGCGAACACTGAAGCTTTCTTT. It yields the protein CASSESDRANTEAFF. The V and J genes are TRBV6-1 and TRBJ1-1; tentatively, D is TRBD1 (6 bases). Between the trimmed V and J ends, which lost 2 bases and 1 base, there was a span of 11 bases. Per the germline V gene, CDR1 is MNHNS and CDR2 is SASEGT. The CDR3 totals 15 residues.

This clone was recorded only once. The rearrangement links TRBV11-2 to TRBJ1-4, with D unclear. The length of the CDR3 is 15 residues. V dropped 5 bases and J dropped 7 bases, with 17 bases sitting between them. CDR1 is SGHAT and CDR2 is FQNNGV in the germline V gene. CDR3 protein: CASSPGRSGVEKLFF. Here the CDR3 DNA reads TGTGCCAGCAGCCCCGGGAGGTCCGGGGTTGAAAAACTGTTTTTT.

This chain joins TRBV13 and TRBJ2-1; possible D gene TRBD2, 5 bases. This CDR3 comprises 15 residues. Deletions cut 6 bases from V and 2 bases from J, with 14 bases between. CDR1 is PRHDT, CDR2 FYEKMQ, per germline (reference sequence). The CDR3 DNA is TGTGCCAGCAGGGACTGGCGGAAAACCTACAATGAGCAGTTCTTC. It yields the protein CASRDWRKTYNEQFF.